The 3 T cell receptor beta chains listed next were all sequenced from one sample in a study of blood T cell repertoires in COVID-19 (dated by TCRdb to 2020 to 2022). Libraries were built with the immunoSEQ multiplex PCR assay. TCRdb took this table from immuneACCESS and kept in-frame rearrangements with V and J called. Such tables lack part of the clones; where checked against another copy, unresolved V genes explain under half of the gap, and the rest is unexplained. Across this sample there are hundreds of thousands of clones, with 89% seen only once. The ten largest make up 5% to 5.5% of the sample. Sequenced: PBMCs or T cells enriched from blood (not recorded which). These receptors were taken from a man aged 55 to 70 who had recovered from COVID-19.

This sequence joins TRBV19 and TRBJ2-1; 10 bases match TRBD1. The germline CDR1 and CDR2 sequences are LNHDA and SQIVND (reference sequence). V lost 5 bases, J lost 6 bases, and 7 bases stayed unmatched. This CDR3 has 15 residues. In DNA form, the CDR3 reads TGTGCCAGTAGTTCCAGGACAGGGGGATCCAATGAGCAGTTCTTC. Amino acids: CASSSRTGGSNEQFF.

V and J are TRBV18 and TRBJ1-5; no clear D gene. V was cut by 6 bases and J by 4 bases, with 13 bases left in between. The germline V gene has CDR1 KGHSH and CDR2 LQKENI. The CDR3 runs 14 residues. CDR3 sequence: CASSSAGGNQPQHF. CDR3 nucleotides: TGTGCCAGCTCCTCAGCGGGCGGGAATCAGCCCCAGCATTTT.

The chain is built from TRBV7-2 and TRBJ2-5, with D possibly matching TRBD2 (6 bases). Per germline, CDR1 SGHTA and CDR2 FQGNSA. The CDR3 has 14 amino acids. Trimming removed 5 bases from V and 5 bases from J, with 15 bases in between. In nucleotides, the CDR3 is TGTGCCAGCAGCCTCCCCGGGAGCCGGGAGACCCAGTACTTC. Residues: CASSLPGSRETQYF. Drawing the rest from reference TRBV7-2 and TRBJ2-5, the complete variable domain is GAGVSQSPSNKVTEKGKDVELRCDPISGHTALYWYRQSLGQGLEFLIYFQGNSAPDKSGLPSDRFSAERTGGSVSTLTIQRTQQEDSAVYLCASSLPGSRETQYFGPGTRLLVL.